The 23 T cell receptor beta chains below were found in one sample sequenced in a study of cytomegalovirus exposure and HLA in healthy donors. The primer mix had 60 Vbeta and 13 Jbeta primers. The method was immunoSEQ multiplex PCR; TCRdb's version includes in-frame clones alone and lacks a portion of them. The sample records some 150,000 clones, approximately 64% being singletons. Specimen: PBMCs. The receptors come from a woman aged 40 to 49 in good health and CMV-seronegative.

This clone showed up just a few times. DNA for the CDR3: TGCGCCAGCAGCCAAGACGACGGGGACTACTACTCCCAAGAGACCCAGTACTTC. This sequence encodes CASSQDDGDYYSQETQYF. This sequence joins TRBV4-1 and TRBJ2-5; 7 bases line up with TRBD2. Trimming removed 0 bases from V and 1 base from J; junction bases left unmatched: 11. The CDR3 is 18 amino acids. The germline V gene encodes CDR1 MGHRA and CDR2 YSYEKL.

This chain uses TRBV5-1 with TRBJ2-7; TRBD2 agrees at 8 bases. Germline-derived CDR1 and CDR2 are SGHRS and YFSETQ. The CDR3 is 14 residues long. After removal of 3 bases from V and 11 bases from J, the junction contained 13 bases not matched to a gene. The CDR3 sequence is CASSSGGSPSDEYF. The CDR3 bases are TGCGCCAGCAGCTCGGGAGGGTCGCCCTCGGATGAGTACTTC. Using reference TRBV5-1 and TRBJ2-7 for the parts outside the CDR3, the full variable domain is KAGVTQTPRYLIKTRGQQVTLSCSPISGHRSVSWYQQTPGQGLQFLFEYFSETQRNKGNFPGRFSGRQFSNSRSEMNVSTLELGDSALYLCASSSGGSPSDEYFGPGTRLTVT.

This clone turned up a few times. The V gene is TRBV4-1, the J gene TRBJ1-3, with D maybe TRBD1 (5 bases). CDR3 size: 15 residues. The V and J ends lost 2 bases and 2 bases respectively, with 10 bases between them. Germline values: CDR1 MGHRA, CDR2 YSYEKL. This CDR3 is CASSQMIGAGNTIYF. As DNA, the CDR3 is TGCGCCAGCAGCCAAATGATAGGGGCTGGAAACACCATATATTTT.

V is TRBV4-3 and J is TRBJ1-2; no definite D call. CDR1 and CDR2 (germline): LGHNA, YSLEER. Trimming left V 0 bases short and J 4 bases short, with 15 bases between. The CDR3 is made up of 16 amino acids. The CDR3 here is CASSQDPNSYSYGYTF. For the CDR3, the DNA is TGCGCCAGCAGCCAAGATCCGAATTCCTACTCCTATGGCTACACCTTC.

The chain combines TRBV28 with TRBJ2-4, with TRBD2 matching 7 bases. This CDR3 region has 15 residues. Germline V gene sequence: CDR1 MDHEN, CDR2 SYDVKM. The V and J ends lost 4 bases and 0 bases, in that order; junction bases with no gene match: 3. CDR3 region: CASSSGGGAKNIQYF. The CDR3 DNA reads TGTGCCAGCAGTTCGGGCGGGGGAGCCAAAAACATTCAGTACTTC.

This clone was seen just once. The CDR3 is CASSWDRSNQPQHF. DNA of the CDR3: TGTGCCAGCAGCTGGGACAGGTCCAATCAGCCCCAGCATTTT. V usage is TRBV5-5 and J usage is TRBJ1-5, with TRBD1 matching 8 bases. J lost 3 bases, V lost 3 bases, and 2 bases had no gene match. Per the germline V gene, CDR1 is SGHKS and CDR2 is YYEKEE (reference sequence). This CDR3 comprises 14 residues.

This rearrangement joins TRBV6-5 to TRBJ1-1, with 7 bases aligning to TRBD1. The CDR3 contains 15 residues. Germline V gene lookup returns CDR1 MNHEY and CDR2 SVGAGI. Trimming cost V 0 bases and J 3 bases; bases outside gene matches: 4. The CDR3 region is CASSYSIQGDTEAFF. CDR3 bases: TGTGCCAGCAGTTACTCGATTCAGGGGGACACTGAAGCTTTCTTT.

The rearrangement uses TRBV7-2 and TRBJ1-5; TRBD1 is a possible D gene (5 bases). The CDR3 totals 16 residues. V lost 5 bases and J lost 2, with 16 bases in between. Germline CDR1 SGHTA, CDR2 FQGNSA. The CDR3 here is CASSPEQTRGNQPQHF. CDR3 nucleotide sequence: TGTGCCAGCAGCCCTGAGCAGACCAGGGGCAATCAGCCCCAGCATTTT.

This rearrangement joins TRBV4-1 to TRBJ2-1, with D maybe TRBD1 (6 bases). V shed 4 bases and J shed 8 bases, with 18 bases lying between them. The CDR3 length is 15 residues. Germline V gives CDR1 MGHRA, CDR2 YSYEKL. The CDR3 nucleotides are TGCGCCAGCAGCCCAGAGGGAAACAGGGTGGATGAGCAGTTCTTC. Translation gives CASSPEGNRVDEQFF.

The gene calls are TRBV18 and TRBJ1-4; 9 positions match TRBD1. This CDR3 has 16 residues. V was clipped by 3 bases and J by 5 bases; unmatched bases: 7. Germline CDR1 KGHSH, CDR2 LQKENI. CDR3 in DNA: TGTGCCAGCTCACCGGGACAGGGCCCGAAGAATGAAAAACTGTTTTTT. Amino acids: CASSPGQGPKNEKLFF.

The chain uses TRBV4-1 and TRBJ1-1; D perhaps matches TRBD1 (6 bases). V dropped 5 bases and J dropped 0 bases, with 22 bases sitting between them. The CDR3 is 18 amino acids. Looked up from germline, CDR1 is MGHRA and CDR2 is YSYEKL. The CDR3 is CASSIGRTGSPMNTEAFF. DNA for the CDR3: TGCGCCAGCAGCATCGGACGTACAGGGTCTCCCATGAACACTGAAGCTTTCTTT.

This clone has a single count. The V call is TRBV10-3, the J call TRBJ1-6; no definite D call. The V end lost 0 bases, the J end lost 6 bases, and 6 bases lay between the germline ends. The CDR3 loop spans 14 amino acids. Germline lookup yields CDR1 ENHRY and CDR2 SYGVKD. The CDR3, as DNA: TGTGCCATCAGTGAGTCGAGTCCTAATTCACCCCTCCACTTT. The encoded protein is CAISESSPNSPLHF.

The rearrangement uses TRBV5-1 and TRBJ2-1, with 10 bases aligning to TRBD2. The CDR3 extends over 15 amino acids. Germline assignment: CDR1 SGHRS and CDR2 YFSETQ. Losses at the gene ends were 0 bases for V and 8 bases for J; bases not matched to a gene: 5. CDR3 nucleotide sequence: TGCGCCAGCAGCTTGGTAGCTAGCGGGGGCGATGAGCAGTTCTTC. Protein product: CASSLVASGGDEQFF.

The chain uses TRBV11-3 and TRBJ2-3; perhaps TRBD2 as D (5 bases). Germline CDR1 and CDR2: SGHNT and YENEEA. Trimming took 5 bases from V and 0 from J, leaving 9 bases between them. This CDR3 is built from 14 residues. The CDR3 loop is CASSQRTSTDTQYF. The DNA of the CDR3 is TGTGCCAGCAGCCAGAGGACTAGCACAGATACGCAGTATTTT. Complete variable domain (other parts from reference TRBV11-3 and TRBJ2-3): EAGVVQSPRYKIIEKKQPVAFWCNPISGHNTLYWYLQNLGQGPELLIRYENEEAVDDSQLPKDRFSAERLKGVDSTLKIQPAELGDSAVYLCASSQRTSTDTQYFGPGTRLTVL.

This clone was seen just once. V usage is TRBV18 and J usage is TRBJ1-1; D might be TRBD1 (6 bases). Trimming took 4 bases from V and 1 from J, leaving 13 bases between them. CDR3 length equals 15 residues. In germline, CDR1 is KGHSH, CDR2 LQKENI. The CDR3 bases are TGTGCCAGCTCACTCCTTCAGGGGCCGAACACTGAAGCTTTCTTT. Translating it yields CASSLLQGPNTEAFF.

V usage is TRBV7-6 and J usage is TRBJ1-1; no definite D call. Germline V gene sequence: CDR1 SGHVS, CDR2 FNYEAQ. The CDR3 consists of 15 residues. The V end lost 1 base, the J end lost 2 bases, and 11 bases lay between the germline ends. CDR3: CASSLEPGKNTEAFF. The CDR3 nucleotides are TGTGCCAGCAGCTTAGAACCGGGGAAAAACACTGAAGCTTTCTTT.

J is TRBJ2-5 and V is TRBV5-1; D possibly corresponds to TRBD1 (6 bases). In germline, CDR1 is SGHRS, CDR2 YFSETQ. This CDR3 comprises 16 residues. Trimming pared 5 bases from V and 5 bases from J, leaving 22 bases between. In DNA form, the CDR3 reads TGCGCCAGCAGTAACACCGGGACAACGCGCGATGAGACCCAGTACTTC. Its translation is CASSNTGTTRDETQYF.

V and J are TRBV27 and TRBJ2-7, with 11 bases that match TRBD2. The CDR3 loop spans 16 amino acids. With V trimmed by 5 bases and J by 3 bases, 9 bases remained unmatched. Germline V lookup: CDR1 MNHEY, CDR2 SMNVEV (reference sequence). CDR3 in DNA: TGTGCCAGCAGTCAACCGGATCTAGCGGGGGGCTACGAGCAGTACTTC. It specifies CASSQPDLAGGYEQYF.

The chain links TRBV5-1 to TRBJ1-6, with 7 bases fitting TRBD1. Per germline, CDR1 SGHRS and CDR2 YFSETQ. V shed 6 bases and J 8 bases; nucleotides not matched to a gene: 8. This CDR3 has 14 amino acids. Here the CDR3 reads CASKGQGGDSPLHF. The DNA for the CDR3 is TGCGCCAGCAAGGGTCAGGGGGGCGATTCACCCCTCCACTTT.

This chain uses TRBV18 with TRBJ2-5; the D gene is possibly TRBD1 (6 bases). The germline V gene encodes CDR1 KGHSH and CDR2 LQKENI. V dropped 3 bases and J dropped 4 bases, with 9 bases sitting between them. The CDR3 is 13 amino acids. The CDR3 DNA sequence: TGTGCCAGCTCACCGGGGGCGGGAGAGACCCAGTACTTC. It translates to CASSPGAGETQYF.

Comment on this clone: Relative to the germline gene, one junction end is altered; a read error may explain this. The chain has TRBV7-3 and TRBJ1-1; D call uncertain. The CDR3 sequence is 13 residues long. Germline lookup yields CDR1 SGHTA and CDR2 FQGTGA. CDR3 loop: CASSSTLNSEAFF. Written as DNA, the CDR3 is TGTGCCAGCAGCTCAACCTTGAACTCTGAAGCTTTCTTT.

The chain carries TRBV12-5 and TRBJ1-6; D not resolved. Germline loops: CDR1 LGHNT, CDR2 FRNRAP. This CDR3 contains 12 residues. The V end was cut by 5 bases, the J end by 9 bases, with 8 bases between. CDR3 in DNA: TGTGCTAGTGGTCTAAGTCGTTCACCCCTCCACTTT. Amino acids: CASGLSRSPLHF.

The chain employs TRBV10-3 and TRBJ2-3, with TRBD2 as a possible D gene (7 bases). The CDR3 is 14 amino acids. Trimming pared 8 bases from V and 1 base from J, leaving 13 bases between. Germline lookup yields CDR1 ENHRY and CDR2 SYGVKD. The CDR3 DNA reads as TGTGCCATCGCGCCGGGGGGCCGCACAGATACGCAGTATTTT. It specifies CAIAPGGRTDTQYF.